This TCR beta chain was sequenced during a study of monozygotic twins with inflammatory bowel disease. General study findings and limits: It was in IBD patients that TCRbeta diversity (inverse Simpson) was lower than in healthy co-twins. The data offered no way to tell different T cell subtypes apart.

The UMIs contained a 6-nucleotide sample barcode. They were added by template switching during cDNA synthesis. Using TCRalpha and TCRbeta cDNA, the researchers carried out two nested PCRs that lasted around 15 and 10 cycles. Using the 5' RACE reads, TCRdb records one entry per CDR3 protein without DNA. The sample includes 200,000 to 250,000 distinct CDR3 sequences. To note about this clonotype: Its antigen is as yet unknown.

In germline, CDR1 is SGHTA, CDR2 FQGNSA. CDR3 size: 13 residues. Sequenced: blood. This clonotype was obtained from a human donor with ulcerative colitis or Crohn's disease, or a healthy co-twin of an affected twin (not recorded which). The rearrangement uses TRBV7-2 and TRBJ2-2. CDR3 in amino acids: CASSLSQTGELFF.